This TCR beta chain is from a study of blood T cell repertoires in COVID-19. At the level of the study: The United States, Italy and Spain were the sources of the acute and convalescent COVID-19 samples. From T cells, B-cell-depleted T cells, or PBMCs came the material, which was cDNA or gDNA.

The germline V gene encodes CDR1 SGHRS and CDR2 YFSETQ. V lost 4 bases and J lost 4; bases outside the gene matches: 9. This CDR3 spans 17 amino acids. As originally analysed: Amplification with reference gene primers provided the estimates of nucleated cell counts. Data came from immunoSEQ multiplex PCR; TCRdb stores just in-frame clones and leaves some out. The V and J calls and clone size come from that table; D and trimming were worked out from the DNA. The sample consists of about 240,000 clones, around 87% of them appearing once. This sequence was found in a woman aged 70 to 79 with active or convalescent COVID-19. J is TRBJ2-6 and V is TRBV5-1; 9 bases agree with TRBD1. Material for sequencing was peripheral blood. DNA for the CDR3: TGCGCCAGCAGCCCGGGGACAGGGTCCCCAGGGGCCAACGTCCTGACTTTC. This encodes CASSPGTGSPGANVLTF.